This T cell receptor beta chain was captured by sequencing in a study of cytomegalovirus exposure and HLA in healthy donors. Study overall: Earlier findings included over 90 million unique TCR beta sequences obtained from 150 million to 200 million T cells.

It was with 60 Vbeta and 13 Jbeta primers that the PCR ran. The method was immunoSEQ multiplex PCR; TCRdb's version includes in-frame clones alone and lacks a portion of them. Of some 130,000 clones in the sample, around 80% were seen once. The CDR3 is 17 amino acids. Germline loops: CDR1 SGHTA, CDR2 FQGNSA. V shed 3 bases and J shed 1 base, with 17 bases lying between them. General study findings and limits: Being productive about 87% or about 30% of the time was typical of most TCR beta V segments in an earlier analysis. Donors were assumed by presence/absence analyses to have roughly uniform sequencing depth. 87-base-pair reads could not separate some V segments, including TRBV6-2 and TRBV6-3.

Only one count was recorded for this clone. Its specificity is not known. The chain joins TRBV7-2 to TRBJ2-3; D is perhaps TRBD2 (6 bases). What was sequenced was PBMCs. The sequence came from a man younger than 40 in good health. The CDR3 nucleotides read TGTGCCAGCAGCTTGAGGGGCCGGGACTCTCGCACAGATACGCAGTATTTT. It specifies CASSLRGRDSRTDTQYF.